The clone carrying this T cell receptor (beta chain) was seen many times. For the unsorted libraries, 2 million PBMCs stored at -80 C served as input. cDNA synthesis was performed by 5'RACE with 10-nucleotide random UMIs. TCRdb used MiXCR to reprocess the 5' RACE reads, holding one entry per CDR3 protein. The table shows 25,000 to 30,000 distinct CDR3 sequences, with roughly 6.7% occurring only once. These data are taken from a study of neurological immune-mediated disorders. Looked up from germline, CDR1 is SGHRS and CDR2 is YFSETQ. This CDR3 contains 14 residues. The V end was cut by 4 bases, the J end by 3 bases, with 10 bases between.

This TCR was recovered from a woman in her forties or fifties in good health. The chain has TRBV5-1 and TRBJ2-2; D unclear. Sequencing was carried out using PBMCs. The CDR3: CASSTRTDTGELFF. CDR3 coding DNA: TGCGCCAGCAGCACCCGGACCGACACCGGGGAGCTGTTTTTT.